The 5 T cell receptor beta chains presented below share a single source sample, sequenced in a study of T-cell memory formation after mild COVID-19. TCRdb called the 5' RACE reads again in MiXCR, with one record for every CDR3 protein. The sample holds 360,000 or so distinct CDR3 sequences, 28% seen once. The source material was PBMCs or a T cell subset sorted from them (not recorded which). The receptors shown here come from an adult woman who had mild COVID-19 (a few samples of this study predate the infection). Cell type and time point are not known.

The chain joins TRBV4-1 to TRBJ2-7; D is possibly TRBD1 (5 bases). Trimming pared 0 bases from V and 3 bases from J, leaving 27 bases between. The CDR3 totals 20 residues. Looked up from germline, CDR1 is MGHRA and CDR2 is YSYEKL. CDR3 region: CASSQERFPRREPVLYEQYF. The CDR3 DNA sequence: TGCGCCAGCAGCCAAGAAAGATTTCCCCGCAGGGAACCTGTTCTCTACGAGCAGTACTTC.

This chain's CDR3 is CASSPRGLLTEQFF. As DNA, the CDR3 is TGTGCCAGCAGCCCGAGGGGACTCCTTACTGAGCAGTTCTTC. The genes are TRBV9 and TRBJ2-1; possibly TRBD2 for D (6 bases). Between the trimmed V and J ends, which lost 4 bases and 9 bases, there was a span of 17 bases. This CDR3 is 14 amino acids long. Germline V gene data show CDR1 as SGDLS and CDR2 as YYNGEE.

The chain joins TRBV6-2 or TRBV6-3 to TRBJ2-7; D is ambiguous. V was shortened by 0 bases and J by 3 bases, with 6 bases between the two germline ends. From germline, CDR1 is MNHEY and CDR2 SVGEGT. This CDR3 comprises 13 residues. The CDR3 nucleotides read TGTGCCAGCAGTTACTCGGTTCTCTACGAGCAGTACTTC. This encodes CASSYSVLYEQYF.

This clonotype was counted between two and nine times. The CDR3 loop is CASSPRVGGFNNEQFF. The CDR3 nucleotides are TGTGCCAGCAGCCCCCGAGTGGGGGGCTTCAACAATGAGCAGTTCTTC. The rearrangement links TRBV9 to TRBJ2-1, with D possibly called TRBD1 or TRBD2 (6 bases each). This CDR3 is built from 16 residues. CDR1 SGDLS and CDR2 YYNGEE come from the germline V gene. V was trimmed by 4 bases and J by 5 bases, leaving 19 bases between them.

The chain carries TRBV7-9 and TRBJ2-7; unclear D gene. The V gene's germline CDR1 is SEHNR and CDR2 FQNEAQ (reference sequence). The ends were cut back, 5 bases at V and 3 bases at J, with 11 bases in the middle. The CDR3 is 13 residues long. The CDR3 bases are TGTGCCAGCAGCCTACGGACGGACTACGAGCAGTACTTC. It is translated as CASSLRTDYEQYF.